These T cell receptor beta chains were read from a single sample in a study of OX40 agonist ivuxolimab in advanced cancers. Measured with immunoSEQ multiplex PCR; TCRdb has only the in-frame clones, and not every one. The sample records about 15,000 clones, about 82% being singletons. The input for sequencing was CD4+ or CD8+ T cells sorted from blood, taken in a trial of the OX40 agonist ivuxolimab. Receptors were obtained from an adult with an advanced solid tumor such as melanoma, head and neck, liver or kidney cancer. Each CDR3 is given with its conserved first and last residue. The D gene is left open where the match is weak. Only some rows state a clone size, as once, few, many or a class for expanded clones.

clone_size	d_call	v_call	j_call	cdr3_aa	cdr3_nt
once	.	TRBV27	TRBJ1-5	CASSRRGSQPQHF	TGTGCCAGCAGTAGAAGGGGAAGTCAGCCCCAGCATTTT
.	.	TRBV4-2	TRBJ2-6	CASSQGGDSGANVLTF	TGTGCCAGCAGCCAGGGGGGAGACTCTGGGGCCAACGTCCTGACTTTC
.	TRBD2	TRBV6-6	TRBJ2-7	CASRTREGYEQYF	TGTGCCAGCCGAACGCGGGAGGGCTACGAGCAGTACTTC
once	.	TRBV13	TRBJ2-4	CASSLSGQNIQYF	TGTGCCAGCAGCTTATCCGGCCAAAACATTCAGTACTTC
few	.	TRBV7-9	TRBJ2-3	CASSSPDGVDTQYF	TGTGCCAGCAGCTCCCCCGACGGGGTGGATACGCAGTATTTT
.	TRBD1	TRBV7-9	TRBJ2-5	CASRGQGETQYF	TGTGCCAGCCGCGGACAGGGAGAGACCCAGTACTTC
.	TRBD1	TRBV6-6	TRBJ2-1	CASSNRGRSYNEQFF	TGTGCCAGCAGTAACAGGGGGCGATCGTACAATGAGCAGTTCTTC
.	TRBD2	TRBV7-3	TRBJ2-1	CASSPTSGGPGNEQFF	TGTGCCAGCAGCCCAACGAGCGGGGGGCCCGGCAATGAGCAGTTCTTC
medium-sized	TRBD1	TRBV5-5	TRBJ1-1	CASSLRGPEYLNTEAFF	TGTGCCAGCAGCCTGAGGGGGCCTGAATACCTGAACACTGAAGCTTTCTTT
.	.	TRBV9	TRBJ2-3	CASSVHQPSTDTQYF	TGTGCCAGCAGCGTACACCAACCTAGCACAGATACGCAGTATTTT
few	.	TRBV18	TRBJ2-7	CASSPEGYEQYF	TGTGCCAGCTCACCTGAGGGCTACGAGCAGTACTTC
.	.	TRBV5-1	TRBJ1-1	CASSLILNTEAFF	TGCGCCAGCAGCTTGATCCTGAACACTGAAGCTTTCTTT
.	.	TRBV2	TRBJ2-1	CASSVHPSGGSSYNEQFF	TGTGCCAGCAGTGTCCACCCATCAGGGGGGAGCTCCTACAATGAGCAGTTCTTC
.	TRBD2	TRBV6-1	TRBJ2-7	CASTSGVYEQYF	TGTGCCAGCACTAGCGGGGTCTACGAGCAGTACTTC
few	.	TRBV2	TRBJ1-2	CASSPGPGDYGYTF	TGTGCCAGCAGTCCAGGCCCCGGGGACTATGGCTACACCTTC
.	.	TRBV6-5	TRBJ2-7	CASSYSTFGFNEQYF	TGTGCCAGCAGTTACTCGACATTTGGGTTCAACGAGCAGTACTTC